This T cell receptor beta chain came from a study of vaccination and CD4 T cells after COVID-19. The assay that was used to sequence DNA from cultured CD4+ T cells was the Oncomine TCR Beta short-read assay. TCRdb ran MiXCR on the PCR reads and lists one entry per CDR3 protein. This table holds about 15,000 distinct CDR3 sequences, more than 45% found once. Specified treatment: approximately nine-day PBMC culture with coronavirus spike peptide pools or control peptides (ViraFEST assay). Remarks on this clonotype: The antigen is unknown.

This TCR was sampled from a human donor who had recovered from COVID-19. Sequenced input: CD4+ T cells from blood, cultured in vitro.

In DNA, the CDR3 is TGTGCCAGCAGTTCTTCAGGGTTCACCTACGAGCAGTACTTC. This codes for CASSSSGFTYEQYF. The chain is built from TRBV27 and TRBJ2-7; D is perhaps TRBD1 (5 bases). This CDR3 has 14 residues. Per the germline V gene, CDR1 is MNHEY and CDR2 is SMNVEV (reference sequence). Trimming left V 4 bases short and J 2 bases short, with 12 bases between.